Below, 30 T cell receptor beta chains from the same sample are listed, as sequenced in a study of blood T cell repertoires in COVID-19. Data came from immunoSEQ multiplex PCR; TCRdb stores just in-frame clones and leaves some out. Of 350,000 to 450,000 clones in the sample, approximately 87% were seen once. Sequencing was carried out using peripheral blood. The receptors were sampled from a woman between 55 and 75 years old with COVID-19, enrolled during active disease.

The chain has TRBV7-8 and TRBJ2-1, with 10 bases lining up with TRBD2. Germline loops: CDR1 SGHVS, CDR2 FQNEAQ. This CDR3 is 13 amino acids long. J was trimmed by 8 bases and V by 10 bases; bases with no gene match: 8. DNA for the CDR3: TGTGCCACCGATCTAGCGGGGGAATATGAGCAGTTCTTC. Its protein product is CATDLAGEYEQFF. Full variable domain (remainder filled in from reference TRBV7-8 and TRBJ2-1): GAGVSQSPRYKVAKRGQDVALRCDPISGHVSLFWYQQALGQGPEFLTYFQNEAQLDKSGLPSDRFFAERPEGSVSTLKIQRTQQEDSAVYLCATDLAGEYEQFFGPGTRLTVL.

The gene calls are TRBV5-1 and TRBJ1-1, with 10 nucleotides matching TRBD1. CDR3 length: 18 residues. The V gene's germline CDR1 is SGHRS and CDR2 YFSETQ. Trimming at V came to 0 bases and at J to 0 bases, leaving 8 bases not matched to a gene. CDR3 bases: TGCGCCAGCAGCTTGGGTGACAGGGGGCTCTACATGAACACTGAAGCTTTCTTT. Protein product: CASSLGDRGLYMNTEAFF.

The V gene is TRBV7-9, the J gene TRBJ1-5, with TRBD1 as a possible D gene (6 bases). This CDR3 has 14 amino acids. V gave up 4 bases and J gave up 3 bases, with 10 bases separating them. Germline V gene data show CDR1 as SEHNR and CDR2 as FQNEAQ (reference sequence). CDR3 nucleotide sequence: TGTGCCAGCAGCTCGTGGGACATCAATCAGCCCCAGCATTTT. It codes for CASSSWDINQPQHF.

The CDR3 protein is CSASRGLAGHNEQFF. The CDR3 nucleotides read TGCAGTGCTAGTCGGGGACTAGCGGGGCACAATGAGCAGTTCTTC. The J gene is TRBJ2-1, the V gene TRBV20-1, with 13 bases identical to TRBD2. CDR1 DFQATT and CDR2 SNEGSKA come from the germline V gene (reference sequence). Unmatched junction bases numbered 4, after V lost 3 bases and J lost 5 bases. CDR3 length: 15 residues.

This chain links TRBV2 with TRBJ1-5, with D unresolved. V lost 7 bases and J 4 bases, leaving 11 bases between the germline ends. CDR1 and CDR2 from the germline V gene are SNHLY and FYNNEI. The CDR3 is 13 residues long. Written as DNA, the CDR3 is TGTGCCAGCAACGGGGAAGGAAATCAGCCCCAGCATTTT. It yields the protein CASNGEGNQPQHF.

CDR3 DNA: TGTGCCAGCAGTGAAACCGCGATCCATCGGACCGGGGAGCTGTTTTTT. Protein sequence: CASSETAIHRTGELFF. The V gene is TRBV25-1, the J gene TRBJ2-2; D remains ambiguous. CDR3 size: 16 residues. V dropped 2 bases and J dropped 5 bases, with 15 bases sitting between them. Germline V lookup: CDR1 MGHDK, CDR2 SYGVNS.

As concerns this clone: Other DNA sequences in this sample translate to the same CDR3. CDR3: CASSIQGPGELFF. CDR3 sequence (DNA): TGTGCCAGTAGTATACAGGGGCCCGGGGAGCTGTTTTTT. V gene TRBV19 combines with J gene TRBJ2-2, with D possibly being TRBD1 (6 bases). The germline V gene encodes CDR1 LNHDA and CDR2 SQIVND (reference sequence). V lost 2 bases and J lost 6, with 7 bases in between. This CDR3 spans 13 amino acids. Combining the CDR3 with reference TRBV19 and TRBJ2-2 gives the whole variable domain DGGITQSPKYLFRKEGQNVTLSCEQNLNHDAMYWYRQDPGQGLRLIYYSQIVNDFQKGDIAEGYSVSREKKESFPLTVTSAQKNPTAFYLCASSIQGPGELFFGEGSRLTVL.

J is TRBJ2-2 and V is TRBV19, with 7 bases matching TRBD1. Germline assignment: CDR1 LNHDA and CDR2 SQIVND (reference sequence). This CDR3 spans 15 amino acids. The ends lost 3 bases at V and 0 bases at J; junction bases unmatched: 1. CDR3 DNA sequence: TGTGCCAGTAGTATGGGACAGACGAACACCGGGGAGCTGTTTTTT. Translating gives CASSMGQTNTGELFF.

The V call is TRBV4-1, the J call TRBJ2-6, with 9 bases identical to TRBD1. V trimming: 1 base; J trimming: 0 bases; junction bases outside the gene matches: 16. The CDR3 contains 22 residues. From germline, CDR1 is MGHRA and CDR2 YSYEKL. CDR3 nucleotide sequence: TGCGCCAGCAGCCAAGGAGGGGCCGGGACAGGGTGGTTCTTCTCTGGGGCCAACGTCCTGACTTTC. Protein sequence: CASSQGGAGTGWFFSGANVLTF.

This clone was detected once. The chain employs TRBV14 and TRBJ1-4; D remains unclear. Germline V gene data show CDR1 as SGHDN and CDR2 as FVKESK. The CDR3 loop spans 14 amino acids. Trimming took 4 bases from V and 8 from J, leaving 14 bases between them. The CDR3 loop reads CASSLGGGSEKLFF. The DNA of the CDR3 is TGTGCCAGCAGCCTCGGAGGTGGATCGGAAAAACTGTTTTTT. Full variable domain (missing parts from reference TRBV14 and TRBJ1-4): EAGVTQFPSHSVIEKGQTVTLRCDPISGHDNLYWYRRVMGKEIKFLLHFVKESKQDESGMPNNRFLAERTGGTYSTLKVQPAELEDSGVYFCASSLGGGSEKLFFGSGTQLSVL.

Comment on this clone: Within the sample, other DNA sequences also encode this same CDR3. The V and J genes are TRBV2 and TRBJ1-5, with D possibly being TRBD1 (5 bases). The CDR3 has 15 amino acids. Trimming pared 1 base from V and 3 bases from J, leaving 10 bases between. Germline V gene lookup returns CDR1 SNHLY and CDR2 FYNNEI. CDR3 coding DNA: TGTGCCAGCAGTGAAGAGCAGGGAATCAATCAGCCCCAGCATTTT. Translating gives CASSEEQGINQPQHF.

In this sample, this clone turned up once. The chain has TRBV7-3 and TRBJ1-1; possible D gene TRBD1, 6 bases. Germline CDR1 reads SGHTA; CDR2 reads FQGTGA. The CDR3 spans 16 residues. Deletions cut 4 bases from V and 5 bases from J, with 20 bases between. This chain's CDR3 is CASSSKTYRDRTEAFF. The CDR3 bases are TGTGCCAGCAGCTCGAAAACCTACAGGGATCGGACTGAAGCTTTCTTT.

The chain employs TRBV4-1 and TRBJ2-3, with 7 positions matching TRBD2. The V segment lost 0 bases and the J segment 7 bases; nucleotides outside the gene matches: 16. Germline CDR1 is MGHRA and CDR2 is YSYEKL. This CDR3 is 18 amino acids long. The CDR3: CASSQDIRAGPRVNTQYF. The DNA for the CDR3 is TGCGCCAGCAGCCAAGATATAAGAGCGGGGCCCCGTGTGAATACGCAGTATTTT.

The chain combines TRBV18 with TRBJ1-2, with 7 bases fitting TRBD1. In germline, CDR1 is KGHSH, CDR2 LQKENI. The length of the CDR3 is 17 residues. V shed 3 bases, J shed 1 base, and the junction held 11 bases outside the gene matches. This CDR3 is CASSPLGQEGFNYGYTF. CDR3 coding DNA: TGTGCCAGCTCACCTCTTGGACAGGAAGGTTTTAACTATGGCTACACCTTC.

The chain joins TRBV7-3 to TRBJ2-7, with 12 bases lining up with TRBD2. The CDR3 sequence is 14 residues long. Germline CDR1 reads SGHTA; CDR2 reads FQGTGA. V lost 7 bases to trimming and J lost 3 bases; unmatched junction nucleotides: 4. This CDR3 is CASKRTSGDYEQYF. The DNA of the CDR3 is TGTGCCAGCAAAAGGACTAGCGGGGACTACGAGCAGTACTTC.

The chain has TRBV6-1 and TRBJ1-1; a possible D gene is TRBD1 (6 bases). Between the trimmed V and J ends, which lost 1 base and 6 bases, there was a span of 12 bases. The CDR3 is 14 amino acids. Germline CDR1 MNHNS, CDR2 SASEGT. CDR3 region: CASSEVVGQSEAFF. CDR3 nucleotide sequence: TGTGCCAGCAGTGAAGTGGTAGGACAGTCTGAAGCTTTCTTT.

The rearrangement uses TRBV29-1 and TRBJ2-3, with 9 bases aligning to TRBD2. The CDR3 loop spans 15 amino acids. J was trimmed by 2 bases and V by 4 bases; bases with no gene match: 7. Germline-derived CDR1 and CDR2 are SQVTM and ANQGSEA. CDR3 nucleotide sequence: TGCAGCGTTGTTAGTAGCGGGGGATTCACAGATACGCAGTATTTT. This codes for CSVVSSGGFTDTQYF.

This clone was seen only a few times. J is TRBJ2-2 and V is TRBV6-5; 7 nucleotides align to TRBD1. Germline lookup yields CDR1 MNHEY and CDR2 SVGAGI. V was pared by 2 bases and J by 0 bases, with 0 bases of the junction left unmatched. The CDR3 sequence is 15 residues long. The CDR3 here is CASSYGTANTGELFF. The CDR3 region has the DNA TGTGCCAGCAGTTACGGGACAGCGAACACCGGGGAGCTGTTTTTT.

The CDR3 is CASSTVDRVGNSPLHF. CDR3 coding DNA: TGTGCCAGCAGTACTGTCGACAGGGTTGGTAATTCACCCCTCCACTTT. The chain carries TRBV6-2 or TRBV6-3 and TRBJ1-6; 7 bases fit TRBD1. There are 16 residues in the CDR3. CDR1 MNHEY and CDR2 SVGEGT come from the germline V gene. Germline trimming cut 5 bases from V and 6 bases from J; bases unmatched to any gene: 10.

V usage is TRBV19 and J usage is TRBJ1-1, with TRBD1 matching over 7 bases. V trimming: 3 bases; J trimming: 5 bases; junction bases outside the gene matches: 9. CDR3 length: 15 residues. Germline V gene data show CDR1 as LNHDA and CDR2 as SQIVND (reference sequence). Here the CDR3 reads CASSISAGGKTEAFF. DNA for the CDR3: TGTGCCAGTAGTATTAGTGCAGGGGGTAAAACTGAAGCTTTCTTT.

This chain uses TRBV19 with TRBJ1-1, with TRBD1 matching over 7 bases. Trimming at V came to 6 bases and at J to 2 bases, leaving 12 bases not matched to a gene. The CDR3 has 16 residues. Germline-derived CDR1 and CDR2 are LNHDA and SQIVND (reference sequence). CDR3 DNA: TGTGCCAGTAGGAGCCAACGGGAGGGGGCTAACACTGAAGCTTTCTTT. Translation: CASRSQREGANTEAFF.

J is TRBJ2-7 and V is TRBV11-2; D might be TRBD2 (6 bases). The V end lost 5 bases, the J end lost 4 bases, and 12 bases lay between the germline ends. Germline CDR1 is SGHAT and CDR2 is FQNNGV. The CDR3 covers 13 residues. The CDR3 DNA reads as TGTGCCAGCAGCCAACGGACTATATACGAGCAGTACTTC. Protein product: CASSQRTIYEQYF.

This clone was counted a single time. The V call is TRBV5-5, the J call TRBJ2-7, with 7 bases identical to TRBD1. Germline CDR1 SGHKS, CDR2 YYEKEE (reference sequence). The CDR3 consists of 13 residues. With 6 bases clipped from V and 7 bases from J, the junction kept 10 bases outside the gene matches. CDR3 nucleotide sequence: TGTGCCAGCAACTCCGGACAGGTGCGAGAGCAGTACTTC. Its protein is CASNSGQVREQYF.

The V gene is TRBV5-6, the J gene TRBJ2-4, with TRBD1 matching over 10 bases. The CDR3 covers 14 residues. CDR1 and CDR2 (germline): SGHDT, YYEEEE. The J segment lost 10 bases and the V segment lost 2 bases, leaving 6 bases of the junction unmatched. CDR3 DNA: TGTGCCAGCAGCTTAAGGGGACAGGGGTCAATTCAGTACTTC. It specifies CASSLRGQGSIQYF.

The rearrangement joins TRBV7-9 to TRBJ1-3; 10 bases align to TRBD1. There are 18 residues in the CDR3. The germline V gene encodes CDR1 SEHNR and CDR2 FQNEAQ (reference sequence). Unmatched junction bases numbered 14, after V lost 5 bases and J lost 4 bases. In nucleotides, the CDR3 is TGTGCCAGCAGCCAGGGACGCCCGGGGACAGGGGCCGGAAACACCATATATTTT. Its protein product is CASSQGRPGTGAGNTIYF.

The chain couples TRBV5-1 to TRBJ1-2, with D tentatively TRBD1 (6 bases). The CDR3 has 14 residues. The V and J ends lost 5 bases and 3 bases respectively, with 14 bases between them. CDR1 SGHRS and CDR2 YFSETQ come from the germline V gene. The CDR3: CASRPQGSHYGYTF. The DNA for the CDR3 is TGCGCCAGCAGACCCCAGGGGTCTCACTATGGCTACACCTTC.

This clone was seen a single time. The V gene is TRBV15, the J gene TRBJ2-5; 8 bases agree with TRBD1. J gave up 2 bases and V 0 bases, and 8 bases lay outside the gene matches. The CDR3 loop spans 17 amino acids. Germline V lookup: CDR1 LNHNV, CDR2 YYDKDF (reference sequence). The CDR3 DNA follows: TGTGCCACCAGCAGAGAACAGGGGGTTTACTATCAAGAGACCCAGTACTTC. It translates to CATSREQGVYYQETQYF.

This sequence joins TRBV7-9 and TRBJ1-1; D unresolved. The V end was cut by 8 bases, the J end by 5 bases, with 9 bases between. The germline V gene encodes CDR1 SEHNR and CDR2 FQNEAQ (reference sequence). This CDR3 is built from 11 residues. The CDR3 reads CASERTTEAFF. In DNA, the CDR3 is TGTGCCAGCGAAAGAACAACTGAAGCTTTCTTT.

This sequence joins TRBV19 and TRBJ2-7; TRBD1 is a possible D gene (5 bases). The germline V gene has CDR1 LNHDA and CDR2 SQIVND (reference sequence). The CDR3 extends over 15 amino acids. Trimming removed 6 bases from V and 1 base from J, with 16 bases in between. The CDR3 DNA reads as TGTGCCAGTAGCACCCGACAGCAGGCTTCCTACGAGCAGTACTTC. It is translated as CASSTRQQASYEQYF.

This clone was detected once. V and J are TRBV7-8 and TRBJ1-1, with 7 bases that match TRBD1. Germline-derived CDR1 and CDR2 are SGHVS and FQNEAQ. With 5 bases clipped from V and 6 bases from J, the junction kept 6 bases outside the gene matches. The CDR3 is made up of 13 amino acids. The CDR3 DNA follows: TGTGCCAGCAGCCGAGGGGGCCGGGCTGAAGCTTTCTTT. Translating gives CASSRGGRAEAFF.